This T cell receptor beta chain was documented in a study of human T cells and chemical hapten exposure. Unique molecular identifiers were attached to individual cDNA molecules within the library. TCRdb ran MiXCR on the RACE reads and lists one entry per CDR3 protein. The sample holds 380,000 or so distinct CDR3 sequences, approximately 5% seen once. Described time point: pre-sensitization, week 0. As to treatment: therapeutic diphenylcyclopropenone sensitization with weekly scalp DPC. This CDR3 region has 14 residues. Looked up from germline, CDR1 is DFQATT and CDR2 is SNEGSKA (reference sequence). The germline V and J ends were trimmed by 4 bases and 5 bases, with 17 bases remaining between them. This clonotype has ten or more counts.

The input for sequencing was whole blood, taken in connection with sensitization to the hapten diphenylcyclopropenone (DPC). The receptor was isolated from a young woman with alopecia areata. Some clones in this sample may be carry-over from other donors' samples. The V and J genes are TRBV20-1 and TRBJ1-2; no clear D. CDR3 DNA: TGCAGTGCTAACGGATTGTTTAAAGGTTATGGCTACACCTTC. Translated: CSANGLFKGYGYTF.